A selection of T cell receptor beta chains follows, all from one sample in a study of shared clonotypes between healthy human individuals. Some clones are missing from TCRdb's copy, which holds only in-frame ones; the method was immunoSEQ multiplex PCR. Among 2 million to 3 million clones listed, roughly 93% were seen once. Specimen: naive CD4+ T cells from PBMCs. The receptors derive from a man between 18 and 35 years old in good health. Some clones in this sample may be carry-over from other donors' samples. CDR3s include the opening cysteine and the closing phenylalanine or tryptophan. A D gene is named only where the DNA matches it firmly.

TRBJ1-5 12 NA TRBV28 CAGRQVGQPQHF TGTGCCGGACGACAGGTGGGTCAGCCCCAGCATTTT
TRBJ2-4 14 NA TRBV5-4 CASSRSLAKNIQYF TGTGCCAGCAGCAGGTCACTTGCCAAAAACATTCAGTACTTC
TRBJ1-4 15 NA TRBV5-1 CASSPLGQTNEKLFF TGCGCCAGCAGCCCCCTAGGGCAGACTAATGAAAAACTGTTTTTT
TRBJ2-2 14 NA TRBV5-1 CASSLPSNTGELFF TGCGCCAGCAGCCTACCGTCCAACACCGGGGAGCTGTTTTTT
TRBJ1-2 12 NA TRBV30 CAWSVEPGGYTF TGTGCCTGGAGTGTAGAGCCCGGAGGCTACACCTTC
TRBJ1-5 14 NA TRBV19 CASSIVQPNQPQHF TGTGCCAGTAGTATAGTACAGCCCAATCAGCCCCAGCATTTT
TRBJ2-3 14 NA TRBV29-1 CSVLRGFNTDTQYF TGCAGCGTCCTGAGGGGGTTTAACACAGATACGCAGTATTTT
TRBJ2-1 13 NA TRBV11-2 CASSYSVYNEQFF TGTGCCAGCAGCTATTCAGTCTACAATGAGCAGTTCTTC
TRBJ2-1 16 TRBD2 TRBV9 CASSPMGLAGGGEQFF TGTGCCAGCAGCCCCATGGGACTAGCGGGAGGCGGTGAGCAGTTCTTC
TRBJ1-2 15 TRBD1 TRBV19 CASSVSGTGSYGYTF TGTGCCAGTAGTGTCTCTGGGACAGGGAGCTATGGCTACACCTTC
TRBJ2-1 13 TRBD2 TRBV10-3 CASGTSGFNEQFF TGTGCCAGCGGGACTAGCGGTTTCAATGAGCAGTTCTTC
TRBJ2-1 16 TRBD2 TRBV5-1 CASSQGTSAYYNEQFF TGCGCCAGCAGCCAGGGGACTAGCGCCTACTACAATGAGCAGTTCTTC
TRBJ2-7 13 TRBD2 TRBV11-3 CASSRGGVGEQYF TGTGCCAGCAGTCGGGGGGGTGTTGGCGAGCAGTACTTC
TRBJ1-5 15 NA TRBV15 CATSRERQGNQPQHF TGTGCCACCAGCAGAGAACGACAGGGCAATCAGCCCCAGCATTTT
TRBJ2-7 16 TRBD1 TRBV14 CASSLTGQGAVGEQYF TGTGCCAGCAGCCTTACCGGACAGGGGGCCGTGGGGGAGCAGTACTTC
TRBJ1-1 16 NA TRBV27 CASSLDRRLRNTEAFF TGTGCCAGCAGTTTAGACAGGAGGTTGAGGAACACTGAAGCTTTCTTT
TRBJ1-1 12 NA TRBV6-1 CASSSYMAEAFF TGTGCCAGCAGTTCCTACATGGCTGAAGCTTTCTTT